The sequence of this T cell receptor (beta chain) was determined in a study of CD8 T cells in Susac syndrome. This clonotype was recorded once. The RNA input was roughly 0.45 to 1 ug, and it was reverse transcribed with random hexamers. TCRdb passed the immunoSEQ multiplex PCR reads through MiXCR, listing each CDR3 protein once. The repertoire consists of about 76,000 distinct CDR3 sequences, with approximately 93% occurring once and the leading ten covering less than 0.55%. Trimming took 0 bases from V and 0 from J; bases not matched to a gene: 7. The CDR3 is 18 amino acids. Germline values: CDR1 MGHRA, CDR2 YSYEKL.

This TCR was sampled from a human donor with Susac syndrome. The source material was CD8+ T cells from PBMCs. The rearrangement joins TRBV4-1 to TRBJ2-4, with 8 bases matching TRBD1. CDR3 sequence: CASSQDETGALAKNIQYF. The CDR3 bases are TGCGCCAGCAGCCAAGACGAGACAGGGGCCCTAGCCAAAAACATTCAGTACTTC.